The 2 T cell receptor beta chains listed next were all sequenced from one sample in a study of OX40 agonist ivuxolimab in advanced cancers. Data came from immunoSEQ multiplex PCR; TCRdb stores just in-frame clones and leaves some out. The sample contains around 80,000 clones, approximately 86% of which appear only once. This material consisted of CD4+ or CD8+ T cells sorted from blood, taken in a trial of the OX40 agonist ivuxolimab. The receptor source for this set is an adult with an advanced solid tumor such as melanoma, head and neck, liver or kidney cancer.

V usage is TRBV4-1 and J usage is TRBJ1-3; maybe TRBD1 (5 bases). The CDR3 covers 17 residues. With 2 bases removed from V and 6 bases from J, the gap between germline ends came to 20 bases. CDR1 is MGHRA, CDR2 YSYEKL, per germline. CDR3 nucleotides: TGCGCCAGCAGCCAACAACGGCCTCCGGGGCCACAAAACACCATATATTTT. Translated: CASSQQRPPGPQNTIYF.

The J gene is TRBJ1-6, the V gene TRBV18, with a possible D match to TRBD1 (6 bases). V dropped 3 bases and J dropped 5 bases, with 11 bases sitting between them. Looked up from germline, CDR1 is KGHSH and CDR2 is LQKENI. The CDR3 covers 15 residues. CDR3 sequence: CASSPGGANNSPLHF. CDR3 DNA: TGTGCCAGCTCACCCGGGGGGGCGAATAATTCACCCCTCCACTTT.